Shown below are 6 T cell receptor beta chains from a single sample sequenced in a study of shared clonotypes between healthy human individuals. Libraries were prepared by immunoSEQ multiplex PCR; TCRdb keeps only in-frame clonotypes and omits some of them. This sample has over 400,000 clones, with roughly 80% found just once. Sequencing used PBMCs. The receptors were sampled from a middle-aged woman in good health. Some clones in this sample may be carry-over from other donors' samples.

CDR3: CASSPWGGSRQETQYF. The CDR3 DNA reads TGCGCCAGCAGCCCGTGGGGTGGGTCCCGTCAAGAGACCCAGTACTTC. The rearrangement joins TRBV5-1 to TRBJ2-5; no clear D. Germline assignment: CDR1 SGHRS and CDR2 YFSETQ. This CDR3 is 16 amino acids long. Between the trimmed V and J ends, which lost 4 bases and 2 bases, there was a span of 18 bases.

The J gene is TRBJ2-5, the V gene TRBV15; 9 bases line up with TRBD1. CDR1 is LNHNV, CDR2 YYDKDF, per germline (reference sequence). The CDR3 has 15 amino acids. V lost 6 bases, J lost 2 bases, and 7 bases stayed unmatched. In DNA, the CDR3 is TGTGCCACCAGGGGGACAGGGACTTTGCAAGAGACCCAGTACTTC. It encodes CATRGTGTLQETQYF.

The chain has TRBV23-1 and TRBJ2-3, with 8 bases fitting TRBD2. TRBV23-1 is identified as an open reading frame with a role that is uncertain. The CDR3 contains 16 residues. V was clipped by 7 bases and J by 1 base; unmatched bases: 10. The CDR3 spells CASTLRGGHCTDTQYF. The DNA for the CDR3 is TGCGCCAGCACTCTTCGGGGGGGGCACTGCACAGATACGCAGTATTTT.

This clone is a singleton in its sample. The V call is TRBV10-3, the J call TRBJ2-7; TRBD2 might be the D (5 bases). Germline values: CDR1 ENHRY, CDR2 SYGVKD. V was clipped by 2 bases and J by 4 bases, with 15 bases between them. The CDR3 runs 15 residues. As DNA, the CDR3 is TGTGCCATCAGTGAGGACCTAGGAGGCACATACGAGCAGTACTTC. Amino acids: CAISEDLGGTYEQYF.

This clone was found a few times. The chain links TRBV7-2 to TRBJ1-1; D possibly corresponds to TRBD1 (5 bases). The CDR3 loop spans 13 amino acids. In germline, CDR1 is SGHTA, CDR2 FQGNSA. Trimming removed 4 bases at V and 14 bases at J, with 20 bases between. Written as DNA, the CDR3 is TGTGCCAGCAGCTCATACGAGGGGACGCACACCTTCTTT. Its protein product is CASSSYEGTHTFF.

This chain joins TRBV11-2 and TRBJ2-5; 11 bases agree with TRBD1. Germline CDR1 and CDR2: SGHAT and FQNNGV. Trimming cost V 4 bases and J 2 bases; bases outside gene matches: 6. This CDR3 region has 16 residues. This CDR3 is CASSSGQGVTQETQYF. DNA for the CDR3: TGTGCCAGCAGCTCGGGACAGGGGGTAACACAAGAGACCCAGTACTTC.